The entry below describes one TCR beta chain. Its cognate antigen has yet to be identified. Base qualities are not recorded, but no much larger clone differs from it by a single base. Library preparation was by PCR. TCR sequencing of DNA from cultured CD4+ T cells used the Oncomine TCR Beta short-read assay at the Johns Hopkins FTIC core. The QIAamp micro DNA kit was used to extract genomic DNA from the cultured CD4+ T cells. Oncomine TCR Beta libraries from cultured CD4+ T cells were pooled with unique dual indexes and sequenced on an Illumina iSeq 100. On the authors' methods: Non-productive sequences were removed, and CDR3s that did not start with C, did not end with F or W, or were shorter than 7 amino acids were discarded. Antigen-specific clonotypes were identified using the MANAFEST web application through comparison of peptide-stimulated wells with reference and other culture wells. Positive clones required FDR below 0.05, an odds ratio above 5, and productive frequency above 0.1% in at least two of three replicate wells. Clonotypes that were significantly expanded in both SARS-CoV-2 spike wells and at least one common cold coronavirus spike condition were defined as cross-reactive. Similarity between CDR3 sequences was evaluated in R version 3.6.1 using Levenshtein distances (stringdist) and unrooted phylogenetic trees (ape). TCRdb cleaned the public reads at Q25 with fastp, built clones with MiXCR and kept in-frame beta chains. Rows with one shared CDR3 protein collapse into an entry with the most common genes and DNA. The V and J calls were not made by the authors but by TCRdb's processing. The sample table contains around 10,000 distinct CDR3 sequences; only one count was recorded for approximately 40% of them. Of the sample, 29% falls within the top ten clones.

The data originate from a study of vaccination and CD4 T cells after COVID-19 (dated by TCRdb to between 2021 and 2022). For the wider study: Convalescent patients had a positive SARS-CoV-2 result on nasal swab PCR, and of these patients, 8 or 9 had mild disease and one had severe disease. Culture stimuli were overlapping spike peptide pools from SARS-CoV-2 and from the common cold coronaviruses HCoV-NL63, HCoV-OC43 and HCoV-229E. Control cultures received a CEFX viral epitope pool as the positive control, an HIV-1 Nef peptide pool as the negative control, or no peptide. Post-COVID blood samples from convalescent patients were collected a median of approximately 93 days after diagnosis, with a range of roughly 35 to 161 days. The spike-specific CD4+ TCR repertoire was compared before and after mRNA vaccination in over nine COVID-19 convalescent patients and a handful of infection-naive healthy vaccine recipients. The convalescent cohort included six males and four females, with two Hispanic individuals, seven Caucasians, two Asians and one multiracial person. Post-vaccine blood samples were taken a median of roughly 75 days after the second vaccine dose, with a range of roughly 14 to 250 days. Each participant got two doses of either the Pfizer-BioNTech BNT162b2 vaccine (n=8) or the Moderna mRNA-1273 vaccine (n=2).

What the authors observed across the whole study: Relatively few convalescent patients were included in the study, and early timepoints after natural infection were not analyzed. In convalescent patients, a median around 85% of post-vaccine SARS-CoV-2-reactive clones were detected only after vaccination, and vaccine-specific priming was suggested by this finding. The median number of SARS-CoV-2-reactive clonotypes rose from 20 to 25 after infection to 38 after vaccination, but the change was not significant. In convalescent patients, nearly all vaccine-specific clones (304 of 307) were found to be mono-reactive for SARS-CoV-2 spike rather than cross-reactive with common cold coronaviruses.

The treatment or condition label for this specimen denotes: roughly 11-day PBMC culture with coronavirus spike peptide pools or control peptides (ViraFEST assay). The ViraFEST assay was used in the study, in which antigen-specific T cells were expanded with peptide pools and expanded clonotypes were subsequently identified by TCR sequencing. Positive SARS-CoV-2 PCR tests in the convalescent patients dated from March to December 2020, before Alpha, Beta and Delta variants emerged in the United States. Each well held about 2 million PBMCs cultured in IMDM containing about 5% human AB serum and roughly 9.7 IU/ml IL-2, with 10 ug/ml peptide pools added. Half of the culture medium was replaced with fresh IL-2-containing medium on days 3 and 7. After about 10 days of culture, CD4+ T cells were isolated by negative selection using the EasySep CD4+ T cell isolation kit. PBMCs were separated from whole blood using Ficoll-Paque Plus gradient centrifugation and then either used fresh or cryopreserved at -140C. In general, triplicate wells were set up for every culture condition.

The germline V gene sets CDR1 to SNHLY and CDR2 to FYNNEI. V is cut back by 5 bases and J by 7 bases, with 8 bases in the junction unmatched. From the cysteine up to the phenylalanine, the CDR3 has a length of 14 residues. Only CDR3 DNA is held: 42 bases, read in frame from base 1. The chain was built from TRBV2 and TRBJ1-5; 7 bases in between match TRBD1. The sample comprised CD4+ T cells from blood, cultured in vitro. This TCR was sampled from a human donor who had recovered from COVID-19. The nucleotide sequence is TGTGCCAGCAGTCGACAGGGTTTGGGGCAGCCCCAGCATTTT. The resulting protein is CASSRQGLGQPQHF.